This T cell receptor (beta chain) originates from a study of PD-1 blockade in classical Hodgkin lymphoma. V dropped 5 bases and J dropped 4 bases, with 13 bases sitting between them. The CDR3 covers 14 residues. Germline CDR1 SGHTA, CDR2 FQGNSA. The repertoire was sequenced with immunoSEQ multiplex PCR; TCRdb's copy has only in-frame clones and lacks some. This sample yields about 54,000 clones, of which more than 85% are seen a single time; less than 11% belongs to the top ten. Study results and caveats: It was among complete responders that baseline diversity resembled that of newly diagnosed patients. Significant TCR diversity gains by C4D1 occurred in CD4+ but not CD8+ cells.

Relapse after autologous stem cell transplantation occurred in every patient, and brentuximab vedotin exposure varied. On this clone itself: What it binds is not known.

Sequencing was performed on peripheral blood mononuclear cells (PBMCs), taken before the second cycle of nivolumab. The source is a human donor with classical Hodgkin lymphoma. V gene TRBV7-2 combines with J gene TRBJ2-3; D is ambiguous. As DNA, the CDR3 is TGTGCCAGCAGCCACCCCCCCGGTGCAGATACGCAGTATTTT. Residues: CASSHPPGADTQYF.